A selection of T cell receptor beta chains follows, all from one sample in a study of blood T cell repertoires in COVID-19. Profiled with immunoSEQ multiplex PCR; TCRdb holds only in-frame clones, not every one. The table records 70,000 to 80,000 clones, 80% to 95% of them present only once. The sample comprised peripheral blood. The origin of the receptors is a woman aged 55 to 70 with active COVID-19. CDR3s include the opening cysteine and the closing phenylalanine or tryptophan. A D gene is named only where the DNA matches it firmly. Part of the rows lack a size; the others show once, few, many or a class for expanded clones.

CDR3 DNA	CDR3 protein	clone size	V gene	J gene	D gene
TGTGCCAGCAGTTTCTTCTCGGGGCGGGGGCCCCAGCATTTT	CASSFFSGRGPQHF	.	TRBV28	TRBJ1-5	.
TGTGCCAGCAGCTTAGAAACAGCAACCTACAATGAGCAGTTCTTC	CASSLETATYNEQFF	.	TRBV7-8	TRBJ2-1	.
TGTGCCAGCAGCTTCGGGGGAACCTATGGCTACACCTTC	CASSFGGTYGYTF	.	TRBV5-4	TRBJ1-2	.
TGTGCCAGCAGCCAAGGAGGGTTCGTCGGAGAGCAGTTCTTC	CASSQGGFVGEQFF	.	TRBV3-1/TRBV3-2	TRBJ2-1	.
TGTGCCATCAGTGCGACAGGGCTGGCTAATGAAAAACTGTTTTTT	CAISATGLANEKLFF	.	TRBV10-3	TRBJ1-4	TRBD1
TGCGCCAGCTCCCGGGACAGGGGTGAAAAACTGTTTTTT	CASSRDRGEKLFF	.	TRBV10-1	TRBJ1-4	TRBD1
TGTGCCAGCAGCGGCGGGAGCCCGGGGGAGCTGTTTTTT	CASSGGSPGELFF	.	TRBV11-2	TRBJ2-2	TRBD2
TGTGCCAGCAGCTTCAGGACGGGAGGAGGTGAGCAGTTCTTC	CASSFRTGGGEQFF	.	TRBV5-4	TRBJ2-1	TRBD2
TGCGCCAGCAGCTTGTCCGAGATTGTGGGCACAGATACGCAGTATTTT	CASSLSEIVGTDTQYF	.	TRBV5-1	TRBJ2-3	.
TGTGCCAGTAGCCCCCAATCGACAGGCCGGGCGGAGACCCAGTACTTC	CASSPQSTGRAETQYF	.	TRBV19	TRBJ2-5	.
TGTGCCAGCAGTGCAGGGAGGGGCTACGAGCAGTACTTC	CASSAGRGYEQYF	.	TRBV28	TRBJ2-7	TRBD2
TGTGCCAGCAGACTTCGGACTTCCTTCACCGGGGAGCTGTTTTTT	CASRLRTSFTGELFF	.	TRBV27	TRBJ2-2	.
TGCGCCAGCAGCTTGGCAGGACTAGCGGGAGATACGCAGTATTTT	CASSLAGLAGDTQYF	once	TRBV5-1	TRBJ2-3	TRBD2
TGTGCCAGCTCAGCCGGGACTAGCGGTTTTAAGAGCTCCTACAATGAGCAGTTCTTC	CASSAGTSGFKSSYNEQFF	.	TRBV18	TRBJ2-1	TRBD2
TGTGCCAGCAGCTTATTACCAGGGGACACAGATACGCAGTATTTT	CASSLLPGDTDTQYF	.	TRBV7-2	TRBJ2-3	.
TGTGCCAGTAGTATTGGGACAGGGGGCGTCTACGAGCAGTACTTC	CASSIGTGGVYEQYF	.	TRBV19	TRBJ2-7	TRBD1
TGTGCCAGCAGCCAAGGGCTAGTAGGAGAGACTAGGAGCTCGGAGCAGTACTTC	CASSQGLVGETRSSEQYF	.	TRBV4-2	TRBJ2-7	.